This T cell receptor beta chain was retrieved from a study of follicular helper T cells after annual influenza vaccination. In the study overall: For some subjects, blood spans the 2013-2014, 2014-2015 and 2015-2016 annual vaccinations.

V shed 8 bases and J 3 bases; nucleotides not matched to a gene: 4. CDR3 size: 13 residues. Germline V gives CDR1 MNHNS, CDR2 SASEGT. Using immunoSEQ multiplex PCR, the repertoire was profiled, and TCRdb retains in-frame clones only, with some absent. The sample gives 8,500 to 9,000 clones, 83% of which show up once; around 3% is in the top ten. Sample time point: 2013-2014 season, 7 days after vaccination. Non-naive CD4+CXCR5+PD-1+ cTfh were sorted into ICOS+CD38+ and ICOS-CD38- fractions. Study-wide results and caveats: Successive annual vaccinations recalled a recurrent oligoclonal ICOS+CD38+ cTfh response with influenza-specific clonotypes.

In the case of this clone: What it binds is unknown.

This sample comprised CXCR5+ CD38- circulating T follicular helper cells from blood, obtained 7 days after influenza vaccination. Subset reported: circulating Tfh, non-naive CD4+CXCR5+PD-1+ (ICOS+CD38+ or ICOS-CD38-). The sequence derives from an adult who received the influenza vaccine. This chain joins TRBV6-1 and TRBJ2-7; TRBD2 agrees at 10 bases. The CDR3 sequence is CASCLAGGYEQYF. Here the CDR3 DNA reads TGTGCCAGCTGCTTAGCGGGAGGCTACGAGCAGTACTTC.